Following are 15 T cell receptor beta chains from one sample sequenced in a study of shared clonotypes between healthy human individuals. Sequenced by immunoSEQ multiplex PCR; TCRdb stores in-frame clones only, minus some. The table includes millions of clones, 85% to 95% detected once. The sequenced sample consisted of naive CD4+ T cells from PBMCs. As for subset: CD45RA+ positively selected. The origin of the receptors is a man aged 18 to 30 in good health. Some clones in this sample may be carry-over from other donors' samples.

This clone was counted once. The chain uses TRBV27 and TRBJ1-1; 7 bases fit TRBD1. This CDR3 is built from 14 residues. Germline CDR1 and CDR2: MNHEY and SMNVEV (reference sequence). V shed 6 bases and J 1 base; nucleotides not matched to a gene: 5. CDR3 residues: CASSVDRANTEAFF. Here the CDR3 DNA reads TGTGCCAGCAGCGTAGACAGGGCGAACACTGAAGCTTTCTTT.

This sequence joins TRBV2 and TRBJ1-3, with D maybe TRBD1 (6 bases). The CDR3 consists of 14 residues. From germline, CDR1 is SNHLY and CDR2 FYNNEI. Trimming stripped 6 bases from V and 4 bases from J, with 13 bases between. The CDR3 loop reads CASRDSATGNTIYF. The CDR3 nucleotides are TGTGCCAGCAGGGACAGTGCGACAGGAAACACCATATATTTT.

CDR3: CAWSVTGSGETQYF. CDR3 DNA sequence: TGTGCCTGGAGTGTAACGGGGTCTGGGGAGACCCAGTACTTC. The rearrangement links TRBV30 to TRBJ2-5; tentative D call: TRBD2 (5 bases). The germline CDR1 and CDR2 sequences are GTSNPN and SVGIG (reference sequence). This CDR3 contains 14 residues. The ends were cut back, 0 bases at V and 5 bases at J, with 13 bases in the middle.

This chain connects TRBV7-9 to TRBJ2-5; 7 bases are shared with TRBD1. The CDR3 length is 13 residues. V lost 0 bases to trimming and J lost 7 bases; unmatched junction nucleotides: 2. Germline-derived CDR1 and CDR2 are SEHNR and FQNEAQ (reference sequence). Here the CDR3 DNA reads TGTGCCAGCAGCTTAGCGGGACAGATGACCCAGTACTTC. Translated, it gives CASSLAGQMTQYF.

The sample holds one count of this clone. The chain uses TRBV19 and TRBJ2-2; possible D gene TRBD2, 5 bases. This CDR3 has 16 amino acids. The V gene's germline CDR1 is LNHDA and CDR2 SQIVND (reference sequence). Trimming removed 7 bases at V and 4 bases at J, with 19 bases between. CDR3 sequence reads: CASTRSGRKSTGELFF. As DNA, the CDR3 is TGTGCCAGTACCCGATCGGGAAGGAAGAGCACCGGGGAGCTGTTTTTT. The full variable domain, completed using reference TRBV19 and TRBJ2-2, is DGGITQSPKYLFRKEGQNVTLSCEQNLNHDAMYWYRQDPGQGLRLIYYSQIVNDFQKGDIAEGYSVSREKKESFPLTVTSAQKNPTAFYLCASTRSGRKSTGELFFGEGSRLTVL.

In the case of this clone: At the DNA level, this CDR3 is encoded by other sequences in the same sample as well. The J gene is TRBJ1-5, the V gene TRBV19; D is unresolved. V lost 2 bases, J lost 5 bases, and 4 bases lay in between. CDR1 LNHDA and CDR2 SQIVND come from the germline V gene (reference sequence). This CDR3 is 12 amino acids long. Written as DNA, the CDR3 is TGTGCCAGTAGTATATGGGATCAGCCCCAGCATTTT. Amino acid sequence: CASSIWDQPQHF.

This chain links TRBV4-3 with TRBJ2-3; perhaps D is TRBD1 or TRBD2 (6 bases each). V was cut by 0 bases and J by 2 bases, with 18 bases left in between. This CDR3 is 18 amino acids long. From germline, CDR1 is LGHNA and CDR2 YSLEER. The CDR3 bases are TGCGCCAGCAGCCAAGAAGGGGGGTTTGGAGGGATCACAGATACGCAGTATTTT. Protein product: CASSQEGGFGGITDTQYF.

Points on this clone: Distinct nucleotide sequences in the sample also encode this CDR3. J is TRBJ1-4 and V is TRBV5-4; D is undetermined. This CDR3 spans 15 amino acids. Trimming took off 1 base at V and 0 bases at J, with 7 bases between the two ends. From germline, CDR1 is SGHNT and CDR2 YYREEE (reference sequence). The CDR3 spells CASSLTGATNEKLFF. DNA of the CDR3: TGTGCCAGCAGCTTGACCGGAGCAACTAATGAAAAACTGTTTTTT.

V is TRBV6-5 and J is TRBJ2-2, with TRBD1 identical over 10 bases. CDR1 MNHEY and CDR2 SVGAGI come from the germline V gene. Trimming took 6 bases from V and 3 from J; bases not matched to a gene: 4. The CDR3 length is 15 residues. CDR3 nucleotide sequence: TGTGCCAGCAGCCAGGGACAGGGGTACACCGGGGAGCTGTTTTTT. It codes for CASSQGQGYTGELFF.

This chain joins TRBV5-1 and TRBJ2-1; D is perhaps TRBD2 (6 bases). Germline assignment: CDR1 SGHRS and CDR2 YFSETQ. Trimming stripped 4 bases from V and 0 bases from J, with 14 bases between. The CDR3 sequence is 16 residues long. The CDR3 reads CASSLRAGRSYNEQFF. CDR3 in DNA: TGCGCCAGCAGCCTACGAGCGGGCCGCTCCTACAATGAGCAGTTCTTC.

This sequence joins TRBV6-5 and TRBJ2-6; D is uncertain. Trimming stripped 2 bases from V and 0 bases from J, with 8 bases between. The CDR3 runs to 16 residues. The germline CDR1 and CDR2 sequences are MNHEY and SVGAGI. As DNA, the CDR3 is TGTGCCAGCAGTTACGACCTTTTCTCTGGGGCCAACGTCCTGACTTTC. It encodes CASSYDLFSGANVLTF.

The chain is built from TRBV28 and TRBJ1-2; TRBD1 matches at 10 bases. Germline V lookup: CDR1 MDHEN, CDR2 SYDVKM. The CDR3 totals 14 residues. After removal of 6 bases from V and 6 bases from J, the junction contained 7 bases not matched to a gene. CDR3 bases: TGTGCCAGCAGACGGGGTGGACAGGGGGATGGCTACACCTTC. This encodes CASRRGGQGDGYTF.

To note about this clone: The same CDR3 arises from other DNA sequences in this sample as well. The gene calls are TRBV11-3 and TRBJ1-1; D is unresolved. Germline-derived CDR1 and CDR2 are SGHNT and YENEEA. The ends were cut back, 3 bases at V and 2 bases at J, with 10 bases in the middle. CDR3 length: 14 residues. Here the CDR3 DNA reads TGTGCCAGCAGCTTTGGAGGTAGCAACACTGAAGCTTTCTTT. This translates into CASSFGGSNTEAFF.

The genes are TRBV4-1 and TRBJ2-6; TRBD2 matches at 7 bases. Germline V gene sequence: CDR1 MGHRA, CDR2 YSYEKL. Trimming removed 2 bases from V and 2 bases from J; junction bases left unmatched: 9. This CDR3 comprises 18 residues. The CDR3 reads CASSQLAGTSAGANVLTF. The CDR3 DNA follows: TGCGCCAGCAGCCAATTAGCGGGTACCTCTGCTGGGGCCAACGTCCTGACTTTC.

The chain links TRBV28 to TRBJ2-7; 9 bases are a match to TRBD1. Germline V gene lookup returns CDR1 MDHEN and CDR2 SYDVKM. Germline trimming cut 7 bases from V and 6 bases from J; bases unmatched to any gene: 13. This CDR3 is built from 15 residues. The CDR3, as DNA: TGTGCCAGCACCAGCAATCCGGGACAGGGTCCCGAGCAGTACTTC. Its translation: CASTSNPGQGPEQYF.